This is a list of T cell receptor beta chains from one sample in a study of long-term antiretroviral therapy in people with HIV. Assay: immunoSEQ multiplex PCR; the TCRdb copy retains only in-frame clones and omits some. This sample has tens of thousands of clones, with 85% to 95% found just once. Here the sequenced sample was unsorted PBMCs, taken 5.3 years after starting antiretroviral therapy. These receptors were taken from a man aged 50 to 60 with HIV. The CDR3 runs from the conserved cysteine through the conserved F or W. A D gene is named only where the DNA matches it firmly.

v_call	j_call	d_call	cdr3_aa
TRBV6-1	TRBJ2-7	.	CASSPSVSPHEQYF
TRBV7-2	TRBJ1-4	.	CASSLGPANEKLFF
TRBV10-1	TRBJ2-7	.	CASSESLQHEQYF
TRBV2	TRBJ2-7	.	CASSLSGYEQYF
TRBV10-2	TRBJ1-1	.	CASSEWRNTEAFF
TRBV27	TRBJ2-4	.	CASLGPSGIQYF
TRBV10-2	TRBJ2-7	.	CASSEAGTVYEQYF
TRBV14	TRBJ2-2	.	CASSQDLTGELFF
TRBV7-7	TRBJ2-1	TRBD2	CASSLASPTSGGNEQFF
TRBV6-1	TRBJ2-7	TRBD1	CASSVGTGGTSANF
TRBV4-3	TRBJ1-1	.	CASSQDIGGRVHTEAFF
TRBV6-4	TRBJ1-5	TRBD1	CASSDTDRGNQPQHF
TRBV10-1	TRBJ2-7	.	CASSESYEQYF
TRBV6-1	TRBJ2-5	.	CASSSEETQYF
TRBV9	TRBJ1-5	TRBD1	CASSVGQGGQPQHF
TRBV28	TRBJ2-7	TRBD1	CASSLTGQGRYEQYF
TRBV28	TRBJ1-5	TRBD1	CASSSRPGTGLNQPQHF